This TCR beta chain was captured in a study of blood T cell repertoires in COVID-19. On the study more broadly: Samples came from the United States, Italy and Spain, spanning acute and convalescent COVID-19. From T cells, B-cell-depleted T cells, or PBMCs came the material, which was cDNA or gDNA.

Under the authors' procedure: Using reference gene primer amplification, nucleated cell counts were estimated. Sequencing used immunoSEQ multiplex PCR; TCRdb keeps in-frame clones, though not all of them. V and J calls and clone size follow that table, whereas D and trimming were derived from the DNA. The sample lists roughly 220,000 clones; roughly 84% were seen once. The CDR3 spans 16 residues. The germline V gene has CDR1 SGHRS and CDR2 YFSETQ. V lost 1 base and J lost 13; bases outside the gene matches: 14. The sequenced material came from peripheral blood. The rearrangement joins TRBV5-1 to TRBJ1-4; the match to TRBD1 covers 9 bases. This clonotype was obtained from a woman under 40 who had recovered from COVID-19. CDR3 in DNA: TGCGCCAGCAGCTTGCAAGGACAGGGGACCGGGGGTGGACTGTTTTTT. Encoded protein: CASSLQGQGTGGGLFF.